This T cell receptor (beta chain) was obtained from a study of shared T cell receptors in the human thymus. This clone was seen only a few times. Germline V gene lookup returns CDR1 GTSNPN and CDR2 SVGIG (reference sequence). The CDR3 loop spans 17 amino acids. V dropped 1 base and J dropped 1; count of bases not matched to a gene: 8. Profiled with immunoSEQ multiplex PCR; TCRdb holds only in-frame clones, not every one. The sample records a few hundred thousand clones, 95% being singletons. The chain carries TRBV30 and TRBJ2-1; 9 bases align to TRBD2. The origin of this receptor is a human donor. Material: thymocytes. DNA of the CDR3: TGTGCCTGGAGTGGGCTAGCGGGATATAGGTCCTACAATGAGCAGTTCTTC. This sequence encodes CAWSGLAGYRSYNEQFF.